This T cell receptor beta chain was profiled in a study of CD8+CD57+ T cells in acquired aplastic anemia. General study findings and limits: It was found that more than 25 CD8+ CDR3 sequences were shared between patients and controls.

The template used for profiling TCR beta VDJ and CDR3 was genomic DNA. TCRdb fed the reads into MiXCR, producing one record per CDR3 protein. There are roughly 130,000 distinct CDR3 sequences in the sample; more than 40% occur only once, and 2.5% to 3% lies in the top ten. Germline lookup yields CDR1 KGHSH and CDR2 LQKENI. V dropped 3 bases and J dropped 0; count of bases not matched to a gene: 1. This CDR3 region has 14 residues. About this clonotype itself: No antigen is known for it.

The origin of this receptor is a human donor in good health, serving as a control. The sequencing input was sorted CD4+, CD8+, or CD8+CD57+ T cells (not recorded which) from PBMCs. The chain has TRBV18 and TRBJ1-2; 7 bases map to TRBD1. CDR3 in amino acids: CASSPQGANYGYTF. DNA of the CDR3: TGTGCCAGCTCACCTCAGGGGGCTAACTATGGCTACACCTTC.